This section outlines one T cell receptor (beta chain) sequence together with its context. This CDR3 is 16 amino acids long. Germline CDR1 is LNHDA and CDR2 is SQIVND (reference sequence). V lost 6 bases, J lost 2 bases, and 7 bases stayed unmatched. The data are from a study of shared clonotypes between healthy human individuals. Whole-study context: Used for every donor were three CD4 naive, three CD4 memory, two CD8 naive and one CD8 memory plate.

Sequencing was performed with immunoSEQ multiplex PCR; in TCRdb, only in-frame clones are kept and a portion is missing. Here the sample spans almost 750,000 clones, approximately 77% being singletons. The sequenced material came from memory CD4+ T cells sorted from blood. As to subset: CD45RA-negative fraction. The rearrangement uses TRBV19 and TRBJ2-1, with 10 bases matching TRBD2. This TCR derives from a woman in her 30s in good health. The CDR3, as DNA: TGTGCCAGTAGGCCCTCCGGGACTAGCGCCTACAATGAGCAGTTCTTC. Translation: CASRPSGTSAYNEQFF.